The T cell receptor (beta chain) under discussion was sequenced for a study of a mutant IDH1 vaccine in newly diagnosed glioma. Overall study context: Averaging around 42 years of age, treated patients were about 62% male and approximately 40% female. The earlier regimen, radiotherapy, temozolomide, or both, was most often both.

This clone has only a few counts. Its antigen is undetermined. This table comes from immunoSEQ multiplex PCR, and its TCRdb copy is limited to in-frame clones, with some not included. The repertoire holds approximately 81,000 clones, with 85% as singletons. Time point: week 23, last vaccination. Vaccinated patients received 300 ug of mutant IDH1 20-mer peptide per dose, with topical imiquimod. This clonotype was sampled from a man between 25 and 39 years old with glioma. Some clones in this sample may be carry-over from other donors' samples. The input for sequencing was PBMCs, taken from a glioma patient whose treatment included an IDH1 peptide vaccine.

CDR3 region: CATGRRRGIYNEQFF. DNA for the CDR3: TGTGCCACCGGGCGGCGGAGGGGGATATACAATGAGCAGTTCTTC. The chain joins TRBV15 to TRBJ2-1, with D possibly being TRBD1 or TRBD2 (6 bases each). The CDR3 is 15 amino acids. The V end lost 8 bases, the J end lost 4 bases, and 18 bases lay between the germline ends. In germline, CDR1 is LNHNV, CDR2 YYDKDF (reference sequence).